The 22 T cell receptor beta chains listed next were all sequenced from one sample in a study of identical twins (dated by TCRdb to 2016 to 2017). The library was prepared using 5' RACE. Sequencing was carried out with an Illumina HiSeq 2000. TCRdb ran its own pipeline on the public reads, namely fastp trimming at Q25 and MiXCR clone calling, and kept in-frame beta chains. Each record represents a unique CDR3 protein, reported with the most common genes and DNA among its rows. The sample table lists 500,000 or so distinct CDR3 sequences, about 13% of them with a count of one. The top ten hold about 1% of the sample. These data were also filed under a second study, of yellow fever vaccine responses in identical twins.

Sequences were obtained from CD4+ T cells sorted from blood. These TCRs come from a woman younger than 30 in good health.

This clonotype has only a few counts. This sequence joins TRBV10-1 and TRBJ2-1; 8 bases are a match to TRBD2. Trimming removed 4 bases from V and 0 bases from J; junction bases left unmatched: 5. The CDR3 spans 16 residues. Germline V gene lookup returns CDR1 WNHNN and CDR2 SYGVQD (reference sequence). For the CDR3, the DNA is TGCGCCAGCAGTGCACTAGCGGAGAGCTCCTACAATGAGCAGTTCTTC. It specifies CASSALAESSYNEQFF.

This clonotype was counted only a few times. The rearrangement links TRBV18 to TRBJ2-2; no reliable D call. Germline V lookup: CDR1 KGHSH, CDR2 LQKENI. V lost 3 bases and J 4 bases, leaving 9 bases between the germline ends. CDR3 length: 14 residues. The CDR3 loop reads CASSPGAGTGELFF. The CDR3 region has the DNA TGTGCCAGCTCACCGGGCGCTGGCACCGGGGAGCTGTTTTTT.

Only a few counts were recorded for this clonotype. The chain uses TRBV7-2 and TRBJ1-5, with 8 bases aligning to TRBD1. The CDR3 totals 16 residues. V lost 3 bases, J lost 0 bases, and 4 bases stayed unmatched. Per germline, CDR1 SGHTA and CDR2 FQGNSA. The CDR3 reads CASSFTGGYSNQPQHF. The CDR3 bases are TGTGCCAGCAGCTTCACAGGGGGTTATAGCAATCAGCCCCAGCATTTT.

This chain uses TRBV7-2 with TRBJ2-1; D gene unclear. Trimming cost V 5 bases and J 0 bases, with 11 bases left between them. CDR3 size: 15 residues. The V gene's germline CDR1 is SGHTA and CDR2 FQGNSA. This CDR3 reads CASSRIRASYNEQFF. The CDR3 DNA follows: TGTGCCAGCAGCCGTATTCGAGCCTCCTACAATGAGCAGTTCTTC.

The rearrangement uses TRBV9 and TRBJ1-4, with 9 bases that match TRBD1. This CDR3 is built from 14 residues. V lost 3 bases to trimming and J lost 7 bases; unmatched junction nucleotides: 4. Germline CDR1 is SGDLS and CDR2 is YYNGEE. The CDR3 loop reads CASSARQGGEKLFF. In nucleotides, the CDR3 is TGTGCCAGCAGCGCCAGACAGGGGGGTGAAAAACTGTTTTTT.

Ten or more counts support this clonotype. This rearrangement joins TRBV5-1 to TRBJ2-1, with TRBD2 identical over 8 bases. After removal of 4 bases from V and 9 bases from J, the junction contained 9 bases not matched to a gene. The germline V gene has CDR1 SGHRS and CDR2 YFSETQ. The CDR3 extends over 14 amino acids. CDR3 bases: TGCGCCAGCAGCGTGAGTAGCGGGATACGTGAGCAGTTCTTC. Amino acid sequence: CASSVSSGIREQFF.

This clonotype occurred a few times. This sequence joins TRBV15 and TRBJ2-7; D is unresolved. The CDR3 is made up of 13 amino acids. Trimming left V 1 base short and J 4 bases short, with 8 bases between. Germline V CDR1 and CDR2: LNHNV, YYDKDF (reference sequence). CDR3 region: CATSRGARYEQYF. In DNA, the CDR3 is TGTGCCACCAGCAGAGGAGCGAGATACGAGCAGTACTTC.

The CDR3, as DNA: TGTGCCAGCAGTTTTATCGGTGTACTAGCGTACACAGATACGCAGTATTTT. This encodes CASSFIGVLAYTDTQYF. The chain carries TRBV28 and TRBJ2-3, with 7 bases that match TRBD2. CDR1 and CDR2 (germline): MDHEN, SYDVKM. Unmatched junction bases numbered 11, after V lost 3 bases and J lost 2 bases. This CDR3 has 17 residues. Full variable domain (outside the CDR3, taken from reference TRBV28 and TRBJ2-3): DVKVTQSSRYLVKRTGEKVFLECVQDMDHENMFWYRQDPGLGLRLIYFSYDVKMKEKGDIPEGYSVSREKKERFSLILESASTNQTSMYLCASSFIGVLAYTDTQYFGPGTRLTVL.

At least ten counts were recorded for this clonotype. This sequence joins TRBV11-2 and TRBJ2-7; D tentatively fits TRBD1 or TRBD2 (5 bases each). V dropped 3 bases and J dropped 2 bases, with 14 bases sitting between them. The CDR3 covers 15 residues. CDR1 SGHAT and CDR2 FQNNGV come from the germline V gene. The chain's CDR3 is CASSFRGNGPYEQYF. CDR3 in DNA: TGTGCCAGCAGCTTTCGGGGCAACGGGCCCTACGAGCAGTACTTC. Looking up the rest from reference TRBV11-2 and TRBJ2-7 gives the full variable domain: EAGVAQSPRYKIIEKRQSVAFWCNPISGHATLYWYQQILGQGPKLLIQFQNNGVVDDSQLPKDRFSAERLKGVDSTLKIQPAKLEDSAVYLCASSFRGNGPYEQYFGPGTRLTVT.

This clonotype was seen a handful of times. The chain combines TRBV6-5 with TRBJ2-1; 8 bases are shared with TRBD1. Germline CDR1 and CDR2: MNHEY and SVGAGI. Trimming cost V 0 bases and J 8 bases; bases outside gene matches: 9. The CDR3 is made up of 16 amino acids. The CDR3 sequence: CASSYSSGGGGHEQFF. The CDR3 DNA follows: TGTGCCAGCAGTTACTCGTCAGGGGGCGGTGGTCATGAGCAGTTCTTC.

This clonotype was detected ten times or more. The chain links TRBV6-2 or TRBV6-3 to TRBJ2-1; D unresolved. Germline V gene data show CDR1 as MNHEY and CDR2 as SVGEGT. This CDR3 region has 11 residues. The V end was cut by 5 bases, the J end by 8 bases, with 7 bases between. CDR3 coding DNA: TGTGCCAGCAGTCAAGCCCATGAGCAGTTCTTC. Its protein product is CASSQAHEQFF.

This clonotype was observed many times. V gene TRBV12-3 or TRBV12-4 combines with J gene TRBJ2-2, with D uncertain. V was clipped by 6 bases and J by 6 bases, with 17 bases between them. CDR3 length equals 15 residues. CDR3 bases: TGTGCCAGCAGAGTTTCTAGGCAGCCCGCCGGGGAGCTGTTTTTT. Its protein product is CASRVSRQPAGELFF.

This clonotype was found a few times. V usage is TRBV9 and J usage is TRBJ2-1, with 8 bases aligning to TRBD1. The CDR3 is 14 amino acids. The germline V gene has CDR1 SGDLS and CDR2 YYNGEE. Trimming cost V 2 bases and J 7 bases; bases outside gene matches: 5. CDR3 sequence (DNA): TGTGCCAGCAGCGTTGACAGGGGTGGTAATGAGCAGTTCTTC. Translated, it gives CASSVDRGGNEQFF.

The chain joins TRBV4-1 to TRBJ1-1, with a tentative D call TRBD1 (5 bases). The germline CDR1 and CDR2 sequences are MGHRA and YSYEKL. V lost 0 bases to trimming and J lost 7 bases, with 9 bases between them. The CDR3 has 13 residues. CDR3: CASSQDYGGEAFF. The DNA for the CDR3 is TGCGCCAGCAGCCAAGATTACGGGGGTGAAGCTTTCTTT.

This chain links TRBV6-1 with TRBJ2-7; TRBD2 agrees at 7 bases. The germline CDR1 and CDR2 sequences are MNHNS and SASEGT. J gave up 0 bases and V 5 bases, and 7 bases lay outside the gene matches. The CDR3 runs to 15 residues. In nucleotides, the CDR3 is TGTGCCAGCAGTCCCAGCGGGAAAAGCTCCTACGAGCAGTACTTC. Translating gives CASSPSGKSSYEQYF.

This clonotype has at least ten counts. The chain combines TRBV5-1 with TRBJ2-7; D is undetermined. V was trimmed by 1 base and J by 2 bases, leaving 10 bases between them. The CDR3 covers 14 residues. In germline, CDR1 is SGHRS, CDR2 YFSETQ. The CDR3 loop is CASSLLIGPYEQYF. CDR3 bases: TGCGCCAGCAGCTTGTTGATCGGTCCCTACGAGCAGTACTTC.

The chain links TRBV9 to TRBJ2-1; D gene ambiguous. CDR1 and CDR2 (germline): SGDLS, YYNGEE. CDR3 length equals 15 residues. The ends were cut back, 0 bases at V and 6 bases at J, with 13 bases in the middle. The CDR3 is CASSVASSKRNEQFF. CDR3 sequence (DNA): TGTGCCAGCAGCGTAGCGTCCAGCAAGCGCAATGAGCAGTTCTTC.

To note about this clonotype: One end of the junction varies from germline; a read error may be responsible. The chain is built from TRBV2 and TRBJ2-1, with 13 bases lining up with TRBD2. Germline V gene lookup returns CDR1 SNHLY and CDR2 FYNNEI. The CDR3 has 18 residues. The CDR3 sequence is CACSVIGTSGVSYNEQFF. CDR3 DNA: TGTGCCTGCAGTGTAATCGGGACTAGCGGGGTCTCCTACAATGAGCAGTTCTTC.

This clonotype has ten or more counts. The CDR3 here is CASSLSGTGKWYF. The CDR3 nucleotides read TGTGCCAGCAGTTTATCAGGGACGGGAAAGTGGTACTTC. The V and J genes are TRBV27 and TRBJ2-7; D possibly matches TRBD1 or TRBD2 (5 bases each). The CDR3 runs 13 residues. CDR1 MNHEY and CDR2 SMNVEV come from the germline V gene (reference sequence). Trimming removed 0 bases from V and 12 bases from J, with 15 bases in between.

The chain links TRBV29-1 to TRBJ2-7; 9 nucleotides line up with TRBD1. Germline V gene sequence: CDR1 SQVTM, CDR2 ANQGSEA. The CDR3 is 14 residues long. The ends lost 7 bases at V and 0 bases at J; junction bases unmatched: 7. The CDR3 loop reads CSAGTGSGSYEQYF. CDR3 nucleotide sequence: TGCAGCGCCGGGACAGGGTCGGGCTCCTACGAGCAGTACTTC.

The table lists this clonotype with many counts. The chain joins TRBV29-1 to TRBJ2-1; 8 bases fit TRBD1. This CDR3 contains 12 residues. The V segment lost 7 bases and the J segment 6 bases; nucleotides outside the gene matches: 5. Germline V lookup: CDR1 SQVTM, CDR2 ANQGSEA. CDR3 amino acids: CSGTGSFNEQFF. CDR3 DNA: TGCAGCGGGACAGGGAGTTTCAATGAGCAGTTCTTC.

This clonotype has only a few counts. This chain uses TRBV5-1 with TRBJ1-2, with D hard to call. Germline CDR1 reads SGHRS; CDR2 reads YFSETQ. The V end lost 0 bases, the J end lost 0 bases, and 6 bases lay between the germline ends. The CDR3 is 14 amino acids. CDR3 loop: CASSLAQPNYGYTF. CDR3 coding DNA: TGCGCCAGCAGCTTGGCTCAGCCTAACTATGGCTACACCTTC.